Listed below are T cell receptor beta chains from one sample, sequenced in a study of T cell responses to AZD1222 COVID-19 vaccine. Data came from immunoSEQ multiplex PCR; TCRdb stores just in-frame clones and leaves some out. In the table there are 190,000 or so clones, 85% to 95% of which are singletons. The sequencing used peripheral blood, collected 28 days after the second AZD1222 dose. Receptors were obtained from an adult who received the AZD1222 COVID-19 vaccine. CDR3s include the opening cysteine and the closing phenylalanine or tryptophan. The D gene is left open where the match is weak. Size is stated for part of the rows, as once, few or many counts, or as a class when the clone is expanded.

TRBJ1-5	TRBV4-2	NA	NA	TGTGCCAGCAGCCCCGAAGGGGTGGGGGCGCAGCCCCAGCATTTT	CASSPEGVGAQPQHF
TRBJ1-2	TRBV27	once	NA	TGTGCCAGCAGTTCGACCGAGCGGTATGGCTACACCTTC	CASSSTERYGYTF
TRBJ1-6	TRBV5-4	NA	TRBD1	TGTGCCAGCAGCTTTGCAGGGGGACGTATTTCACCCCTCCACTTT	CASSFAGGRISPLHF
TRBJ1-2	TRBV6-5	NA	NA	TGTGCCAGCAAAGAGGACGGGCTCCGGACTTGGGGCTACACCTTC	CASKEDGLRTWGYTF
TRBJ1-2	TRBV6-1	NA	NA	TGTGCCAGCAGTGATGACCCGGGGGCGGGCGGCTACACCTTC	CASSDDPGAGGYTF
TRBJ1-2	TRBV24-1	NA	NA	TGTGCCACCAGTGATTTAGGTGGCTACACCTTC	CATSDLGGYTF
TRBJ2-1	TRBV5-1	NA	TRBD2	TGCGCCAGCAGCTTGCGGCTAGCGGGGCTATACAATGAGCAGTTCTTC	CASSLRLAGLYNEQFF
TRBJ2-7	TRBV30	NA	NA	TGTGCCTTGTCTATGAGCTCCTACGAGCAGTACTTC	CALSMSSYEQYF
TRBJ1-4	TRBV7-5	NA	NA	TGTGCCAGAAGCTCACCAAAAATGACCGAAAAACTGTTTTTT	CARSSPKMTEKLFF
TRBJ1-2	TRBV5-6	NA	TRBD1	TGTGCCAGCAGCCGGGACAGGCGTCCATATGGCTACACCTTC	CASSRDRRPYGYTF
TRBJ2-2	TRBV3-1/TRBV3-2	NA	NA	TGTGCCAGCAGCCAGATCCTGTCCTCCGAAGGCGGGGAGCTGTTTTTT	CASSQILSSEGGELFF
TRBJ2-2	TRBV7-3	once	TRBD2	TGTGCCAGCAGCACGGTGGTAGCGGGGTCTTCCGGGGAGCTGTTTTTT	CASSTVVAGSSGELFF
TRBJ1-2	TRBV9	NA	TRBD1	TGTGCCAGCAGCGCTTGGGACAGCGTAATTGGCTACACCTTC	CASSAWDSVIGYTF
TRBJ2-3	TRBV6-5	NA	NA	TGTGCCACCACAATAGCGTCATCGACAGATACGCAGTATTTT	CATTIASSTDTQYF
TRBJ1-1	TRBV3-1/TRBV3-2	NA	NA	TGTGCCAGCAGCCAAAGGGCTGCGGTGGGTGAAGCTTTCTTT	CASSQRAAVGEAFF
TRBJ1-3	TRBV6-5	NA	NA	TGTGCCAGCAGTTACTCTACACCCTCTGGAAACACCATATATTTT	CASSYSTPSGNTIYF
TRBJ2-1	TRBV3-1/TRBV3-2	NA	TRBD2	TGTGCCAGCAGCCTGGAGCGGGGGCCTCGCCTGAATGAGCAGTTCTTC	CASSLERGPRLNEQFF
TRBJ1-1	TRBV4-1	NA	NA	TGCGCCAGCAGCCAAGAAGGCAGAAACACTGAAGCTTTCTTT	CASSQEGRNTEAFF
TRBJ1-2	TRBV7-9	NA	TRBD1	TGTGCCAGCAGCCCCGACAGGGCCTGGTCCACTAACTATGGCTACACCTTC	CASSPDRAWSTNYGYTF
TRBJ1-6	TRBV9	NA	NA	TGTGCCAGCAGCGGGAGCGGGGGTAATAATTCACCCCTCCACTTT	CASSGSGGNNSPLHF
TRBJ1-1	TRBV6-5	NA	NA	TGTGCCAGCAGTTACTTGTCCGGGGGTAGGACTGAAGCTTTCTTT	CASSYLSGGRTEAFF
TRBJ2-1	TRBV6-1	NA	NA	TGTGCCAGCAGTGACCGCGGGACTCCAGATTACAATGAGCAGTTCTTC	CASSDRGTPDYNEQFF
TRBJ1-2	TRBV12-3/TRBV12-4	few	NA	TGTGCCAGCAGGATAACAGGGATCTATGGCTACACCTTC	CASRITGIYGYTF
TRBJ2-7	TRBV7-3	NA	TRBD1	TGTGCCAGCAGCTTACAAGGACAGGGACGCATCTACGAGCAGTACTTC	CASSLQGQGRIYEQYF
TRBJ2-7	TRBV6-2/TRBV6-3	once	TRBD2	TGTGCCAGCAGTTTGACCGGGACGGGGGGTTACGAGCAGTACTTC	CASSLTGTGGYEQYF
TRBJ1-2	TRBV19	NA	NA	TGTGCCAGTAGTACCCGACAGTATGGCTACACCTTC	CASSTRQYGYTF
TRBJ2-2	TRBV6-1	NA	NA	TGTGCCAGCAGTGAATTCCATTCGTCGGCCGGGGAGCTGTTTTTT	CASSEFHSSAGELFF
TRBJ2-7	TRBV2	NA	NA	TGTGCCAGCCGGGACTCCTACTCCTACGAGCAGTACTTC	CASRDSYSYEQYF
TRBJ1-6	TRBV19	NA	NA	TGTGCCAGTAATCCTAGGGCCGACTATAATTCACCCCTCCACTTT	CASNPRADYNSPLHF
TRBJ1-6	TRBV11-2	once	NA	TGTGCCAGCAGCTTAGGCCAGGGATTCTCACCCCTCCACTTT	CASSLGQGFSPLHF
TRBJ2-3	TRBV9	NA	NA	TGTGCCAGCACGGCGGGTAGCACAGATACGCAGTATTTT	CASTAGSTDTQYF
TRBJ1-2	TRBV5-1	NA	TRBD1	TGCGCCAGCAGCTTGGAACCGAGGACAGGGCCGGGCTATGGCTACACCTTC	CASSLEPRTGPGYGYTF
TRBJ2-5	TRBV12-5	NA	TRBD2	TGTGCTAGTGGACTAGCGGGGGGCCAAGAGACCCAGTACTTC	CASGLAGGQETQYF
TRBJ1-5	TRBV30	NA	NA	TGTGCCTGGAGTCAAGGCGTTCAGCCCCAGCATTTT	CAWSQGVQPQHF
TRBJ2-3	TRBV6-5	NA	TRBD2	TGTGCCAGCAGTTACTCGCTCCGGGGGGAGACGCAGTATTTT	CASSYSLRGETQYF
TRBJ2-3	TRBV7-9	NA	NA	TGTGCCAGCAGCTTAGGAAGAGGGGGCACAGATACGCAGTATTTT	CASSLGRGGTDTQYF
TRBJ2-1	TRBV29-1	NA	TRBD2	TGCAGCGACCTCGGGACTAGCGGGCGGAGCTCCTACAATGAGCAGTTCTTC	CSDLGTSGRSSYNEQFF
TRBJ1-6	TRBV3-1/TRBV3-2	once	NA	TGTGCCAGCAGCCAAACCCCAGGGCCCTATAATTCACCCCTCCACTTT	CASSQTPGPYNSPLHF
TRBJ1-5	TRBV2	NA	NA	TGTGCCAGCAGCCCTAGGGGGTGGGGGCTCAATCAGCCCCAGCATTTT	CASSPRGWGLNQPQHF
TRBJ2-7	TRBV7-8	NA	NA	TGTGCCAGCAGACTGGGACACGCGAACCACGAGCAGTACTTC	CASRLGHANHEQYF
TRBJ2-5	TRBV5-1	NA	TRBD2	TGCGCCAGCAGGCCTAGCGGCCTCGAGGAGACCCAGTACTTC	CASRPSGLEETQYF
TRBJ1-6	TRBV6-2/TRBV6-3	NA	NA	TGTGCCAGCAGTTACCCTGTTGGGAGGGCGAATTCACCCCTCCACTTT	CASSYPVGRANSPLHF
TRBJ1-5	TRBV30	NA	NA	TGTGCCTGGGGGAACAACTTGAATCAGCCCCAGCATTTT	CAWGNNLNQPQHF
TRBJ1-5	TRBV2	NA	TRBD1	TGTGCCAGCAGAGAAGGACAGGGCCTCCCCTATAGCAATCAGCCCCAGCATTTT	CASREGQGLPYSNQPQHF
TRBJ1-2	TRBV28	NA	NA	TGTGCCAGCAGTCCGCACATGGTTGGGGGCTACACCTTC	CASSPHMVGGYTF